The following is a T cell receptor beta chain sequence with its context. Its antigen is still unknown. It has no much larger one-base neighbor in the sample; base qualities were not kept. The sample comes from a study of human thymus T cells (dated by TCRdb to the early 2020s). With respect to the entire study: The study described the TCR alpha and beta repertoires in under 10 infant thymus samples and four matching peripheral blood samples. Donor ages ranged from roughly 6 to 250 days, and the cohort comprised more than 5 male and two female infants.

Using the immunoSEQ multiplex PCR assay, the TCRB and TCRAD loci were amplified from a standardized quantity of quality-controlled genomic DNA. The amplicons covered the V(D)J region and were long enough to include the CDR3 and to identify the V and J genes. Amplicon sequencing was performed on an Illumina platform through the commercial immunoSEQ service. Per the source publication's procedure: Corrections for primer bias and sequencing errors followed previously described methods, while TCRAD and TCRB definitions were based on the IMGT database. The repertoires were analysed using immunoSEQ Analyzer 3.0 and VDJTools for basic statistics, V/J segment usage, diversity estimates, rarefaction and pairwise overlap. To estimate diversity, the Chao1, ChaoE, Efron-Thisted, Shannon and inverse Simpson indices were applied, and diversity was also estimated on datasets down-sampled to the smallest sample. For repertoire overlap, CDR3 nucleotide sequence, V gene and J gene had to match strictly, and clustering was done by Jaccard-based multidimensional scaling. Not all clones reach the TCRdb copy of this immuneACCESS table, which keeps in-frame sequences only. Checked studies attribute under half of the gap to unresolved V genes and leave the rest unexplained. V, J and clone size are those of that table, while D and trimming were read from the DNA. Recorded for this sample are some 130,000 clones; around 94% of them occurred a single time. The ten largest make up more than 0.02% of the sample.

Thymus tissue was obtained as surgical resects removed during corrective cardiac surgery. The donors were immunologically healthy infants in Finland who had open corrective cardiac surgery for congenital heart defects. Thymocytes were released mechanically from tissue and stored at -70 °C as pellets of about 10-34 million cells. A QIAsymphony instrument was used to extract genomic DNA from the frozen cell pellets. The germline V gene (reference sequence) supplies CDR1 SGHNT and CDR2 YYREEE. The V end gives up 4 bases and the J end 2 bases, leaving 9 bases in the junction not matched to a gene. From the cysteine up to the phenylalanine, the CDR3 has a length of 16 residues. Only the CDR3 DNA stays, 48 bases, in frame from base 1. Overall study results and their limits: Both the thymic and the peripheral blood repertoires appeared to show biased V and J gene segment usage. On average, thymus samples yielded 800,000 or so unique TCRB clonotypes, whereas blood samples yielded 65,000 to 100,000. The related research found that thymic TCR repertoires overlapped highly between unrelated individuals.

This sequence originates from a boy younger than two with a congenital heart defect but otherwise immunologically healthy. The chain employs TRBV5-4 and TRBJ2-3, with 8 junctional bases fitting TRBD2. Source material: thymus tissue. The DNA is TGTGCCAGCAGCCCTCAGCGGGGGAGCTCCACAGATACGCAGTATTTT. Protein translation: CASSPQRGSSTDTQYF.